The source of this T cell receptor beta chain is a study of T cells after yellow fever vaccination. General study findings and limits: A small share of clonotypes appeared in both CD4 and CD8 compartments. Primary-vaccination clones mostly resurfaced post-booster (around 95% CD4, roughly 90% CD8). Abundant bulk-population clonotypes could contaminate the FACS-sorted repertoires.

The authors made TCR cDNA by 5'RACE template switching, adding a universal primer site and UMIs. MiXCR, applied by TCRdb to the 5' RACE reads, yields one record per CDR3 protein. The table has a few hundred thousand distinct CDR3 sequences, around 4.5% seen once. This clonotype was detected ten times or more. Its matching antigen is unknown. V was pared by 0 bases and J by 5 bases, with 11 bases between. Germline CDR1 and CDR2: DFQATT and SNEGSKA (reference sequence). CDR3 length equals 14 residues. Sequencing was performed on PBMCs, taken 15 days after the yellow fever booster vaccination. This TCR came from a man younger than 35 who received the YFV17D yellow fever vaccine. V gene TRBV20-1 combines with J gene TRBJ2-1, with D unresolved. The CDR3 region is CSARERVRNNEQFF. CDR3 DNA: TGCAGTGCTAGAGAAAGGGTCCGCAACAATGAGCAGTTCTTC.